A selection of T cell receptor beta chains follows, all from one sample in a study of T cells after yellow fever vaccination. TCRdb called the 5' RACE reads again in MiXCR, with one record for every CDR3 protein. The repertoire includes around 26,000 distinct CDR3 sequences, about 3.2% of them detected once, and 0.85% to 1% sits in the top ten. This material consisted of PBMCs, either bulk or a sorted T-cell subset (CD4+, CD8+, memory, or dextramer-sorted; not recorded which), taken around 45 days after the first yellow fever vaccination. Receptors originate from a young man who received the YFV17D yellow fever vaccine. The CDR3 runs from the conserved cysteine through the conserved F or W. Fields, in order: D gene, V gene, J gene, clone size, CDR3 protein, CDR3 DNA. The D gene is left open where the match is weak. Clone size is shown for a subset of rows, as once, few, many or a class of expanded clone.

D: .
V: TRBV24-1
J: TRBJ2-2
size: .
CDR3: CATSEQTGELFF
DNA: TGTGCCACCAGTGAGCAGACAGGGGAGCTGTTTTTT

D: TRBD2
V: TRBV12-3/TRBV12-4
J: TRBJ2-1
size: many
CDR3: CASSLTSGGNEQFF
DNA: TGTGCCAGCAGTCTGACTAGCGGGGGCAATGAGCAGTTCTTC

D: TRBD2
V: TRBV20-1
J: TRBJ2-3
size: many
CDR3: CSAVDWRGTTDTQYF
DNA: TGCAGTGCTGTCGACTGGCGGGGGACCACAGATACGCAGTATTTT

D: .
V: TRBV18
J: TRBJ2-1
size: many
CDR3: CASSRLGTGSYNEQFF
DNA: TGTGCCAGCTCACGGTTGGGGACTGGCTCCTACAATGAGCAGTTCTTC

D: TRBD2
V: TRBV29-1
J: TRBJ2-1
size: many
CDR3: CSAGTSGGHSYNEQFF
DNA: TGCAGCGCTGGGACTAGCGGGGGCCATTCCTACAATGAGCAGTTCTTC

D: .
V: TRBV19
J: TRBJ1-5
size: many
CDR3: CASSVLQGYNQPQHF
DNA: TGTGCCAGTAGTGTATTACAGGGATACAATCAGCCCCAGCATTTT

D: .
V: TRBV7-1
J: TRBJ1-2
size: .
CDR3: CASSSPYSDIYGYTF
DNA: TGTGCCAGCAGCTCCCCCTACAGCGATATCTATGGCTACACCTTC

D: TRBD1
V: TRBV29-1
J: TRBJ1-1
size: .
CDR3: CSVPGQGAYSSAFF
DNA: TGCAGCGTTCCGGGACAGGGGGCCTACAGCTCAGCTTTCTTT

D: .
V: TRBV28
J: TRBJ2-5
size: many
CDR3: CASSSEETQYF
DNA: TGTGCCAGCAGCTCAGAAGAGACCCAGTACTTC

D: TRBD1
V: TRBV14
J: TRBJ1-2
size: many
CDR3: CASSPGTAYGYTF
DNA: TGTGCCAGCAGCCCCGGGACAGCCTATGGCTACACCTTC

D: .
V: TRBV5-5
J: TRBJ1-2
size: many
CDR3: CASSLDQPFGYTF
DNA: TGTGCCAGCAGCTTGGACCAACCGTTTGGCTACACCTTC

D: .
V: TRBV6-5
J: TRBJ1-3
size: many
CDR3: CASSYYKGTSGNTIYF
DNA: TGTGCCAGCAGCTACTACAAGGGAACTTCAGGAAACACCATATATTTT

D: .
V: TRBV7-2
J: TRBJ2-2
size: many
CDR3: CASSLQGSGTGELFF
DNA: TGTGCCAGCAGCTTGCAGGGGTCGGGCACCGGGGAGCTGTTTTTT

D: TRBD1
V: TRBV20-1
J: TRBJ1-2
size: few
CDR3: CSTWRGQRTGGYTF
DNA: TGCAGTACCTGGAGGGGACAGAGAACCGGAGGCTACACCTTC

D: TRBD2
V: TRBV9
J: TRBJ2-5
size: many
CDR3: CASSPGLAWGTQYF
DNA: TGTGCCAGCAGCCCTGGACTAGCCTGGGGGACCCAGTACTTC

D: TRBD2
V: TRBV7-2
J: TRBJ2-1
size: many
CDR3: CASSISGTSSYNEQFF
DNA: TGTGCCAGCAGCATTTCCGGGACTAGCTCCTACAATGAGCAGTTCTTC

D: .
V: TRBV15
J: TRBJ1-2
size: many
CDR3: CATSPDFLNYGYTF
DNA: TGTGCCACCAGCCCGGATTTTTTGAACTATGGCTACACCTTC

D: .
V: TRBV29-1
J: TRBJ1-4
size: many
CDR3: CSAVTGDEKLFF
DNA: TGCAGCGCGGTAACGGGGGATGAAAAACTGTTTTTT

D: TRBD1
V: TRBV5-5
J: TRBJ1-3
size: many
CDR3: CASSFSPRGDSGNTIYF
DNA: TGTGCCAGCAGCTTCTCTCCCAGGGGGGACTCTGGAAACACCATATATTTT

D: .
V: TRBV19
J: TRBJ1-6
size: .
CDR3: CASSIGYNSPLHF
DNA: TGTGCCAGTAGTATAGGGTATAATTCACCCCTCCACTTT

D: .
V: TRBV20-1
J: TRBJ1-5
size: many
CDR3: CSAHQPTLQAQHF
DNA: TGCAGTGCTCACCAGCCTACACTCCAGGCCCAGCATTTT

D: .
V: TRBV20-1
J: TRBJ2-3
size: many
CDR3: CSARGTVGDTQYF
DNA: TGCAGTGCTCGGGGGACAGTTGGAGATACGCAGTATTTT

D: .
V: TRBV3-1
J: TRBJ1-5
size: many
CDR3: CASSQAGQPQHF
DNA: TGTGCCAGCAGCCAAGCAGGTCAGCCCCAGCATTTT

D: .
V: TRBV5-1
J: TRBJ1-5
size: many
CDR3: CASSPYPGVSNQPQHF
DNA: TGCGCCAGCAGCCCGTATCCGGGGGTTAGCAATCAGCCCCAGCATTTT

D: .
V: TRBV7-9
J: TRBJ2-5
size: many
CDR3: CASSGGRPETQYF
DNA: TGTGCCAGCAGCGGGGGACGTCCAGAGACCCAGTACTTC

D: TRBD1
V: TRBV11-2
J: TRBJ2-6
size: many
CDR3: CASAGQGRANVLTF
DNA: TGTGCCAGCGCCGGACAGGGACGGGCCAACGTCCTGACTTTC

D: TRBD2
V: TRBV19
J: TRBJ2-1
size: many
CDR3: CASSPPTSGAYNEQFF
DNA: TGTGCCAGTAGTCCTCCGACTAGCGGGGCCTACAATGAGCAGTTCTTC

D: TRBD1
V: TRBV12-3/TRBV12-4
J: TRBJ2-2
size: medium-sized
CDR3: CASSGTANTGELFF
DNA: TGTGCCAGCAGCGGGACAGCGAACACCGGGGAGCTGTTTTTT

D: .
V: TRBV20-1
J: TRBJ2-1
size: many
CDR3: CSARDKGVYNEQFF
DNA: TGCAGTGCTAGAGATAAGGGGGTTTACAATGAGCAGTTCTTC

D: .
V: TRBV20-1
J: TRBJ2-3
size: many
CDR3: CSAPDSTDTQYF
DNA: TGCAGTGCTCCAGATAGCACAGATACGCAGTATTTT

D: .
V: TRBV5-4
J: TRBJ1-4
size: many
CDR3: CASSLALGEKLFF
DNA: TGTGCCAGCAGCTTGGCCTTGGGCGAAAAACTGTTTTTT

D: .
V: TRBV5-1
J: TRBJ1-6
size: many
CDR3: CASSSGADPDNSPLHF
DNA: TGCGCCAGCAGCTCTGGGGCAGATCCTGATAATTCACCCCTCCACTTT

D: TRBD2
V: TRBV5-5
J: TRBJ2-5
size: many
CDR3: CASSQGLAVGETQYF
DNA: TGTGCCAGCAGCCAGGGACTAGCGGTAGGAGAGACCCAGTACTTC

D: TRBD1
V: TRBV20-1
J: TRBJ1-5
size: many
CDR3: CSATGQESQPQHF
DNA: TGCAGTGCTACCGGACAGGAAAGTCAGCCCCAGCATTTT

D: .
V: TRBV19
J: TRBJ1-2
size: many
CDR3: CASSIRTLSRGYTF
DNA: TGTGCCAGTAGTATAAGGACTCTAAGTCGTGGCTACACCTTC

D: .
V: TRBV7-8
J: TRBJ1-5
size: many
CDR3: CASSLFSQSNQPQHF
DNA: TGTGCCAGCAGCTTATTTTCACAGAGCAATCAGCCCCAGCATTTT

D: TRBD1
V: TRBV3-1
J: TRBJ2-2
size: many
CDR3: CASSQEGRQGANTGELFF
DNA: TGTGCCAGCAGCCAAGAGGGGAGACAGGGGGCGAACACCGGGGAGCTGTTTTTT

D: .
V: TRBV5-8
J: TRBJ2-7
size: many
CDR3: CASRKGSEQYF
DNA: TGTGCCAGCAGAAAGGGTTCCGAGCAGTACTTC

D: TRBD2
V: TRBV10-3
J: TRBJ2-3
size: many
CDR3: CAISPGTSGGLTDTQYF
DNA: TGTGCCATCAGTCCCGGGACTAGCGGGGGGCTCACAGATACGCAGTATTTT